Following are 23 T cell receptor beta chains from one sample sequenced in a study of blood T cell repertoires in COVID-19 (dated by TCRdb to 2019 to 2021). Library preparation employed the immunoSEQ multiplex PCR assay. TCRdb obtained this table from immuneACCESS and retained in-frame rearrangements with V and J assigned. These tables miss some clones; where compared with another copy, unresolved V genes account for less than half of the shortfall, and the remainder is unexplained. Here the sample has some 160,000 clones; roughly 80% occur a single time. In total, the top ten clones hold about 8.6% of the sample. The sample consisted of peripheral blood. These receptors all stem from a man aged 45-60 years with active or convalescent COVID-19.

The chain is built from TRBV9 and TRBJ2-3; TRBD1 matches 9 bases. Losses at the gene ends were 1 base for V and 4 bases for J; bases not matched to a gene: 7. CDR1 SGDLS and CDR2 YYNGEE come from the germline V gene. The CDR3 spans 16 residues. Here the CDR3 reads CASSVTPTGGADTQYF. CDR3 nucleotides: TGTGCCAGCAGCGTAACGCCAACAGGGGGCGCAGATACGCAGTATTTT.

A few counts support this clone. The chain combines TRBV18 with TRBJ1-5; D not certain. V was trimmed by 0 bases and J by 1 base, leaving 7 bases between them. The V gene's germline CDR1 is KGHSH and CDR2 LQKENI. CDR3 length: 15 residues. The DNA for the CDR3 is TGTGCCAGCTCACCACCGGCAGGCAGCAATCAGCCCCAGCATTTT. Protein: CASSPPAGSNQPQHF. The full variable domain, rest sourced from reference TRBV18 and TRBJ1-5, is NAGVMQNPRHLVRRRGQEARLRCSPMKGHSHVYWYRQLPEEGLKFMVYLQKENIIDESGMPKERFSAEFPKEGPSILRIQQVVRGDSAAYFCASSPPAGSNQPQHFGDGTRLSIL.

The V call is TRBV21-1, the J call TRBJ1-5; TRBD1 is the table's D call, not checked against the DNA. TRBV21-1 is given as a pseudogene. This CDR3 contains 18 residues. The CDR3 is CASSKLNRWGPPNQPQHF. The CDR3 DNA follows: TGTGCCAGCAGCAAATTAAATAGGTGGGGGCCCCCCAATCAGCCCCAGCATTTT.

The V gene is TRBV2, the J gene TRBJ2-1; D call uncertain. The germline V gene has CDR1 SNHLY and CDR2 FYNNEI. This CDR3 spans 12 amino acids. V gave up 5 bases and J gave up 7 bases, with 9 bases separating them. CDR3 sequence (DNA): TGTGCCAGCAGTTCTTACTATAATGAGCAGTTCTTC. It yields the protein CASSSYYNEQFF.

The chain uses TRBV6-1 and TRBJ2-1, with no clear D. V was cut by 3 bases and J by 0 bases, with 9 bases left in between. Germline assignment: CDR1 MNHNS and CDR2 SASEGT. The CDR3 has 15 amino acids. The CDR3 DNA sequence: TGTGCCAGCAGTGAGCGAGGTTTCTCCTACAATGAGCAGTTCTTC. Amino acid sequence: CASSERGFSYNEQFF.

This sequence joins TRBV27 and TRBJ2-3, with 8 positions matching TRBD1. CDR1 and CDR2 (germline): MNHEY, SMNVEV (reference sequence). The CDR3 consists of 15 residues. V was pared by 5 bases and J by 3 bases, with 7 bases of the junction left unmatched. The CDR3 region is CASSQDRVRTDTQYF. The CDR3 coding sequence is TGTGCCAGCAGTCAGGACAGGGTTAGGACAGATACGCAGTATTTT.

This clone showed up just once. The CDR3 loop is CASSGTGGSKEQYF. The CDR3 nucleotides are TGTGCCAGCAGTGGAACAGGGGGATCTAAGGAGCAGTACTTC. The V and J genes are TRBV25-1 and TRBJ2-7; TRBD1 matches 8 bases. CDR3 length: 14 amino acids. J lost 7 bases, V lost 4 bases, and 9 bases had no gene match. Germline V gives CDR1 MGHDK, CDR2 SYGVNS.

This chain uses TRBV21-1 with TRBJ2-2; the table's D call, TRBD2, has no DNA check behind it. TRBV21-1 represents a pseudogene. The CDR3 totals 16 residues. In DNA, the CDR3 is TGTGCCAGCAGGTCAGGGAGGGAGGAGGGCACCGGGGAGCTGTTTTTT. As protein: CASRSGREEGTGELFF.

The V and J genes are TRBV6-5 and TRBJ2-1; D not resolved. The CDR3 sequence is 13 residues long. V dropped 11 bases and J dropped 6 bases, with 17 bases sitting between them. Germline CDR1 MNHEY, CDR2 SVGAGI. This chain's CDR3 is CARGGPSGNEQFF. The CDR3 DNA reads as TGTGCCCGAGGTGGCCCCTCCGGCAATGAGCAGTTCTTC.

The chain combines TRBV27 with TRBJ2-3, with 10 nucleotides matching TRBD2. Trimming at V came to 0 bases and at J to 6 bases, leaving 6 bases not matched to a gene. The CDR3 consists of 16 residues. Germline V gene sequence: CDR1 MNHEY, CDR2 SMNVEV (reference sequence). CDR3 sequence reads: CASSLSTLAGRDTQYF. The DNA of the CDR3 is TGTGCCAGCAGTTTATCGACACTAGCGGGACGTGATACGCAGTATTTT.

This clone was seen just once. CDR3 in DNA: TGTGCCAGTAGGGGGACTAGCGGGTACTACAATGAGCAGTTCTTC. It specifies CASRGTSGYYNEQFF. The genes are TRBV19 and TRBJ2-1; 12 positions agree with TRBD2. This CDR3 comprises 15 residues. Germline-derived CDR1 and CDR2 are LNHDA and SQIVND (reference sequence). With V trimmed by 6 bases and J by 3 bases, 3 bases remained unmatched.

This chain joins TRBV28 and TRBJ1-2; D is unclear. This CDR3 has 13 residues. V shed 5 bases and J shed 6 bases, with 13 bases lying between them. Germline CDR1 and CDR2: MDHEN and SYDVKM. The CDR3 region has the DNA TGTGCCAGCAGTCCCTATCGTGAGGATGGCTACACCTTC. It specifies CASSPYREDGYTF.

The rearrangement joins TRBV19 to TRBJ2-1; 10 bases are shared with TRBD2. There are 16 residues in the CDR3. Germline-derived CDR1 and CDR2 are LNHDA and SQIVND (reference sequence). V was clipped by 1 base and J by 5 bases; unmatched bases: 5. CDR3 DNA: TGTGCCAGTAGTATAGGGCTAGCGGGAGAGCACAATGAGCAGTTCTTC. Translating it yields CASSIGLAGEHNEQFF.

About this clone itself: An end of the junction does not agree with germline; a read error may underlie this. The V gene is TRBV2, the J gene TRBJ2-7, with 7 bases lining up with TRBD1. Germline assignment: CDR1 SNHLY and CDR2 FYNNEI. The CDR3 contains 15 residues. The CDR3: CASREGQDPSYEQYF. The CDR3 DNA follows: TGTGCCAGCAGGGAAGGACAGGACCCCTCCTACGAGCAGTACTTC.

The V gene is TRBV19, the J gene TRBJ2-7, with 9 bases matching TRBD2. The V segment lost 4 bases and the J segment 4 bases; nucleotides outside the gene matches: 2. CDR1 and CDR2 (germline): LNHDA, SQIVND (reference sequence). The CDR3 consists of 13 residues. Here the CDR3 DNA reads TGTGCCAGTAGTAAGCTAGCGGGGTACGAGCAGTACTTC. As protein: CASSKLAGYEQYF.

On this clone: One end of the junction varies from germline; a read error may be responsible. The V gene is TRBV10-3, the J gene TRBJ1-2, with D possibly matching TRBD1 (5 bases). Germline loops: CDR1 ENHRY, CDR2 SYGVKD. The CDR3 contains 16 residues. The CDR3 region has the DNA TGTGCCATCAGCGAGTGGCCCAGGGAGGGGAACTATGGCTACACCTTC. Its protein product is CAISEWPREGNYGYTF.

The rearrangement joins TRBV7-3 to TRBJ2-3; 12 bases align to TRBD2. This CDR3 comprises 18 residues. The ends lost 2 bases at V and 6 bases at J; junction bases unmatched: 12. Per the germline V gene, CDR1 is SGHTA and CDR2 is FQGTGA. The CDR3 bases are TGTGCCAGCAGCTTAGTCCCCCTAGCGGGAGGGCCCTCGGATACGCAGTATTTT. Protein sequence: CASSLVPLAGGPSDTQYF.

The chain combines TRBV7-2 with TRBJ2-5; TRBD2 might be the D (5 bases). The CDR3 extends over 16 amino acids. V lost 4 bases, J lost 4 bases, and 19 bases lay in between. Per germline, CDR1 SGHTA and CDR2 FQGNSA. The CDR3: CASSSPGVARLETQYF. CDR3 sequence (DNA): TGTGCCAGCAGCTCCCCCGGGGTAGCGAGACTAGAGACCCAGTACTTC.

The V call is TRBV28, the J call TRBJ2-5; 8 bases agree with TRBD2. With 9 bases clipped from V and 5 bases from J, the junction kept 11 bases outside the gene matches. The CDR3 extends over 14 amino acids. Germline V CDR1 and CDR2: MDHEN, SYDVKM. The CDR3 region is CASTRQREWETQYF. CDR3 nucleotides: TGTGCCAGTACACGTCAGCGGGAGTGGGAGACCCAGTACTTC.

A few counts support this clone. The chain recombines TRBV7-9 with TRBJ2-7; a weak D match, TRBD1 (6 bases). CDR1 and CDR2 from the germline V gene are SEHNR and FQNEAQ (reference sequence). The germline V and J ends were trimmed by 5 bases and 2 bases, with 10 bases remaining between them. CDR3 size: 13 residues. DNA of the CDR3: TGTGCCAGCAGCACCAGGGGCCCCTACGAGCAGTACTTC. Protein product: CASSTRGPYEQYF.

The count of this clone is one. The chain joins TRBV5-1 to TRBJ2-2; 13 bases line up with TRBD2. Germline V gene sequence: CDR1 SGHRS, CDR2 YFSETQ. The CDR3 is 15 residues long. V lost 4 bases to trimming and J lost 9 bases; unmatched junction nucleotides: 6. The CDR3 here is CASSLEGLAGWELFF. The CDR3, as DNA: TGCGCCAGCAGCCTAGAGGGACTAGCGGGATGGGAGCTGTTTTTT. The whole variable domain, filled in from reference TRBV5-1 and TRBJ2-2, reads KAGVTQTPRYLIKTRGQQVTLSCSPISGHRSVSWYQQTPGQGLQFLFEYFSETQRNKGNFPGRFSGRQFSNSRSEMNVSTLELGDSALYLCASSLEGLAGWELFFGEGSRLTVL.

The chain joins TRBV5-6 to TRBJ1-5; perhaps TRBD1 as D (6 bases). Germline V gives CDR1 SGHDT, CDR2 YYEEEE. Trimming took 4 bases from V and 3 from J, leaving 8 bases between them. The CDR3 consists of 13 residues. In nucleotides, the CDR3 is TGTGCCAGCAGCGGGGACACCAATCAGCCCCAGCATTTT. This gives the protein CASSGDTNQPQHF. Filled out from reference TRBV5-6 and TRBJ1-5, the complete variable domain reads DAGVTQSPTHLIKTRGQQVTLRCSPKSGHDTVSWYQQALGQGPQFIFQYYEEEERQRGNFPDRFSGHQFPNYSSELNVNALLLGDSALYLCASSGDTNQPQHFGDGTRLSIL.

This clone was recorded once. The gene calls are TRBV5-1 and TRBJ2-7; 7 bases are a match to TRBD1. Germline trimming cut 3 bases from V and 7 bases from J; bases unmatched to any gene: 13. This CDR3 has 15 residues. Germline V gene lookup returns CDR1 SGHRS and CDR2 YFSETQ. The CDR3 DNA follows: TGCGCCAGCAGCTCCCAGTCCGACAGGGCTCGGGAGCAGTACTTC. Translated: CASSSQSDRAREQYF.